This record looks at one T cell receptor beta chain sequence and its context. This clone turned up a few times. Its binding antigen is unknown. There are no base qualities to consult, and no much larger clone falls within one base. The data derive from a study of blood T cell repertoires in COVID-19 (dated by TCRdb to 2020 to 2021). A note on the overall study: Samples covering the acute and convalescent phases of COVID-19 were provided by collaborators in the United States, Italy and Spain. The sample metadata nearly always contained a de-identified subject ID, COVID-19 status, age in years and sex. Deeply sampled blood TCRbeta repertoires from subjects exposed to, actively infected with, or recovered from COVID-19 were included in the dataset. The material from the prospective study consisted of cDNA or gDNA derived from T cells, B-cell-depleted T cells, or PBMCs. HLA class I and class II types, where available, came from metadata supplied by the sample provider rather than from assay-based typing. Samples came from the ongoing ImmuneRACE study (first 160 participants) plus 1,254 subjects from 6 global collaborators. The repertoires were made available in a free public database intended to serve as a resource for research on the immune response to SARS-CoV-2.

The investigation overall reported the following: The amount of clinical and demographic metadata varied by source and participant and was provided uncurated.

The V end loses 8 bases and the J end loses 9 bases, and a stretch of 20 bases separates them. The CDR3 measures 15 amino acids from cysteine to phenylalanine. Just the 45-base CDR3 DNA is kept, in frame starting at base 1. Per the germline V gene (reference sequence), LNHDA is the CDR1 and SQIVND is the CDR2. In the prospective study, participants were about 18 to 90 years old, resided in 24 geographic areas of the United States, and were enrolled through a virtual design. In the prospective study, cohorts were assigned on the basis of participant-reported clinical history obtained from a screening survey and a study questionnaire. Recovered participants in ImmuneRACE Cohort 3 were defined as having two consecutive negative NP/OP PCR tests, clearance from a healthcare professional, or resolution of symptoms. Each participant in the prospective study had whole blood, serum and a nasopharyngeal or oropharyngeal swab collected by mobile phlebotomists. Participants in the prospective study had the option to provide additional blood draws and questionnaires over an approximately 2-month period. Before DNA extraction, blood samples from the prospective study were shipped at room temperature or frozen.

The immunoSEQ Assay, a bias-controlled multiplex PCR, was used to amplify TCRbeta CDR3 regions from genomic DNA. For the original study's pipeline: Nucleated cell counts per sample were estimated from amplification of reference gene primers within the assay. To quantify the absolute abundance of each unique TCRbeta CDR3 rearrangement, sequence reads were collapsed and filtered. Productive Simpson clonality was computed per sample as the square root of Simpson's diversity index over productive rearrangements. The table was pulled from immuneACCESS by TCRdb, which kept in-frame rearrangements only. Such tables lose some clones; where checked, under half of the loss comes from unresolved V genes, and the rest has no known cause. That table supplies the V and J calls and clone size; D and trimming were determined from the DNA. Present in this sample are 250,000 to 300,000 clones, around 92% of which were seen just once. The ten top clones hold roughly 1.9% of the sample.

The receptor was derived from a woman aged 60 to 75 who had recovered from COVID-19. Sequencing was carried out using PBMCs or T cells enriched from blood (not recorded which). This sequence uses TRBV19 and TRBJ1-6, with TRBD1 perhaps the D gene, on 5 matching bases. The nucleotide sequence reads as follows: TGTGCCAGTCAACTGGTGCCAGGGTACCCTTCACCCCTCCACTTT. It encodes CASQLVPGYPSPLHF.